The rows below give T cell receptor beta chains drawn from one sample of a study of cytomegalovirus exposure and HLA in healthy donors. Libraries were prepared by immunoSEQ multiplex PCR; TCRdb keeps only in-frame clonotypes and omits some of them. The sample holds approximately 160,000 clones, around 68% seen once. The sequencing sample was made of PBMCs. The receptors stem from a man between 50 and 59 years old in good health and CMV-seronegative. CDR3s include the opening cysteine and the closing phenylalanine or tryptophan. Fields, in order: V gene, J gene, CDR3 protein.

v_call: TRBV6-4
j_call: TRBJ1-2
cdr3_aa: CASSPGTANYGYTF

v_call: TRBV7-9
j_call: TRBJ1-1
cdr3_aa: CASSSPQTMNTEAFF

v_call: TRBV7-9
j_call: TRBJ2-3
cdr3_aa: CASSFQDTYTDTQYF

v_call: TRBV9
j_call: TRBJ2-3
cdr3_aa: CASSVLGGAPDTQYF

v_call: TRBV10-2
j_call: TRBJ2-7
cdr3_aa: CASSDRAYEQYF

v_call: TRBV5-1
j_call: TRBJ1-1
cdr3_aa: CASSLFDLGEAFF

v_call: TRBV5-1
j_call: TRBJ2-7
cdr3_aa: CASSLDGRGYEQYF

v_call: TRBV14
j_call: TRBJ2-5
cdr3_aa: CASSLEETQYF

v_call: TRBV28
j_call: TRBJ2-7
cdr3_aa: CASSILGFDRDYEQYF

v_call: TRBV6-5
j_call: TRBJ2-7
cdr3_aa: CASSYGRGAEQYF

v_call: TRBV2
j_call: TRBJ2-5
cdr3_aa: CASSRPRRELNQETQYF

v_call: TRBV28
j_call: TRBJ1-5
cdr3_aa: CASTPAVFQPQHF

v_call: TRBV4-1
j_call: TRBJ2-3
cdr3_aa: CASSQESSGGVGDTQYF

v_call: TRBV5-1
j_call: TRBJ1-2
cdr3_aa: CASSLAAQFYGYTF

v_call: TRBV5-1
j_call: TRBJ1-6
cdr3_aa: CASRVGSVNSPLHF

v_call: TRBV9
j_call: TRBJ1-2
cdr3_aa: CASSAGQGGYGYTF

v_call: TRBV7-2
j_call: TRBJ2-1
cdr3_aa: CASSLGSASNEQFF

v_call: TRBV5-1
j_call: TRBJ2-6
cdr3_aa: CASSLPTDSGANVLTF

v_call: TRBV9
j_call: TRBJ2-3
cdr3_aa: CASSVGTSGTDTQYF

v_call: TRBV27
j_call: TRBJ2-1
cdr3_aa: CASSRQGGNEQFF

v_call: TRBV5-1
j_call: TRBJ2-1
cdr3_aa: CASSLELAGYNEQFF

v_call: TRBV6-1
j_call: TRBJ1-2
cdr3_aa: CASRRQGVYGYTF

v_call: TRBV11-3
j_call: TRBJ1-5
cdr3_aa: CASSLPPGQKGHQPQHF

v_call: TRBV9
j_call: TRBJ2-3
cdr3_aa: CASSVGSGGTDTQYF

v_call: TRBV6-1
j_call: TRBJ2-2
cdr3_aa: CASSVIRGGTGELFF

v_call: TRBV28
j_call: TRBJ1-2
cdr3_aa: CASSLGTAPTYGYTF

v_call: TRBV7-7
j_call: TRBJ2-5
cdr3_aa: CASSLAGAGGETQYF

v_call: TRBV19
j_call: TRBJ2-6
cdr3_aa: CASSIGHAGGDVLTF

v_call: TRBV18
j_call: TRBJ2-6
cdr3_aa: CASSPLGGSGANVLTF

v_call: TRBV2
j_call: TRBJ2-7
cdr3_aa: CASKVDRDTTYEQYF

v_call: TRBV19
j_call: TRBJ2-3
cdr3_aa: CASSKQPTSTDTQYF

v_call: TRBV27
j_call: TRBJ1-1
cdr3_aa: CASSFYAGNTEAFF

v_call: TRBV28
j_call: TRBJ1-1
cdr3_aa: CASTGTLRNTEAFF

v_call: TRBV28
j_call: TRBJ2-3
cdr3_aa: CASSFPGQGPDTQYF

v_call: TRBV9
j_call: TRBJ1-6
cdr3_aa: CASSVVGTEGSPLHF

v_call: TRBV5-1
j_call: TRBJ1-3
cdr3_aa: CASSDRQGKGGNTIYF

v_call: TRBV11-2
j_call: TRBJ2-3
cdr3_aa: CASSPGQGTDTQYF

v_call: TRBV11-2
j_call: TRBJ2-1
cdr3_aa: CASSLVVHNEQFF

v_call: TRBV5-1
j_call: TRBJ1-1
cdr3_aa: CASSLPGTGNTEAFF

v_call: TRBV9
j_call: TRBJ1-1
cdr3_aa: CASSVARNTEAFF

v_call: TRBV5-1
j_call: TRBJ2-7
cdr3_aa: CASSLVRNPNYEQYF

v_call: TRBV2
j_call: TRBJ2-3
cdr3_aa: CASRATSGGAQYF

v_call: TRBV5-6
j_call: TRBJ2-3
cdr3_aa: CASSLTSAPDTQYF

v_call: TRBV28
j_call: TRBJ1-4
cdr3_aa: CASSLPLGGGAYEKLFF

v_call: TRBV28
j_call: TRBJ2-3
cdr3_aa: CASSLGQRGAPTDTQYF

v_call: TRBV19
j_call: TRBJ2-1
cdr3_aa: CASSPPTLFNEQFF

v_call: TRBV27
j_call: TRBJ2-3
cdr3_aa: CASSSQGPEDTQYF

v_call: TRBV5-1
j_call: TRBJ2-5
cdr3_aa: CASSLVGGETQYF

v_call: TRBV7-2
j_call: TRBJ1-3
cdr3_aa: CASTLDERGPSSGNTIYF

v_call: TRBV7-2
j_call: TRBJ1-2
cdr3_aa: CASSLDRQGARGYTF

v_call: TRBV9
j_call: TRBJ2-7
cdr3_aa: CASSGGLPSYEQYF

v_call: TRBV5-1
j_call: TRBJ2-7
cdr3_aa: CASSSPLRQGSYEQYF

v_call: TRBV19
j_call: TRBJ1-4
cdr3_aa: CASNPLRGEELFF

v_call: TRBV11-2
j_call: TRBJ2-3
cdr3_aa: CASSSPGTDTQYF

v_call: TRBV4-3
j_call: TRBJ2-7
cdr3_aa: CASSQDRQTYEQYF

v_call: TRBV7-2
j_call: TRBJ1-5
cdr3_aa: CASSPQGSQPQHF

v_call: TRBV11-1
j_call: TRBJ2-7
cdr3_aa: CASARDTDYEQYF